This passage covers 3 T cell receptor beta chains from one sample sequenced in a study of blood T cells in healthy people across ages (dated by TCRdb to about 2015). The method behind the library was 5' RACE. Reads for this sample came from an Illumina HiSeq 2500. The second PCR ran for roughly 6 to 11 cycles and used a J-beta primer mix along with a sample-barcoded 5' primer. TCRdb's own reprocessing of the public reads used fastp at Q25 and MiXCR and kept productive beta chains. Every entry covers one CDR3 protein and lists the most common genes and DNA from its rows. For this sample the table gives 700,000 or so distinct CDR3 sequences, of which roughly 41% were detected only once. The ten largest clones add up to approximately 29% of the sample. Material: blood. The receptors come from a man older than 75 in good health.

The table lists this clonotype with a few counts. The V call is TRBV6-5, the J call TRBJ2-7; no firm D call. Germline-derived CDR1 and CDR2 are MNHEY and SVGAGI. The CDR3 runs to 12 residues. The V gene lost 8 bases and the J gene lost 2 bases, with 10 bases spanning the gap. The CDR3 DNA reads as TGTGCCAGCTACGGCGGCCCCTACGAGCAGTACTTC. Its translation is CASYGGPYEQYF.

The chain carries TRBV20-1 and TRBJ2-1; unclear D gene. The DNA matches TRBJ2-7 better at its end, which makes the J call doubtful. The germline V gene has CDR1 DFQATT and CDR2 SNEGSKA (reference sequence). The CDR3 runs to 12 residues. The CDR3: CSANIPYNEQYF. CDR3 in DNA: TGCAGTGCTAATATCCCCTACAATGAGCAGTACTTC.

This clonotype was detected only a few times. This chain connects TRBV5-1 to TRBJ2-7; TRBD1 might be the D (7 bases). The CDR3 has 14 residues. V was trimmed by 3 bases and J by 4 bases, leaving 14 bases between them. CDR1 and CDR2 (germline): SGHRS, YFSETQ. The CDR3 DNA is TGCGCCAGCAGCTCGGACAGGAGCGGGTACGAGCAGTACTTC. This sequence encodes CASSSDRSGYEQYF. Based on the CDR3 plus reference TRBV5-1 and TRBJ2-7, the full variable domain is KAGVTQTPRYLIKTRGQQVTLSCSPISGHRSVSWYQQTPGQGLQFLFEYFSETQRNKGNFPGRFSGRQFSNSRSEMNVSTLELGDSALYLCASSSDRSGYEQYFGPGTRLTVT.